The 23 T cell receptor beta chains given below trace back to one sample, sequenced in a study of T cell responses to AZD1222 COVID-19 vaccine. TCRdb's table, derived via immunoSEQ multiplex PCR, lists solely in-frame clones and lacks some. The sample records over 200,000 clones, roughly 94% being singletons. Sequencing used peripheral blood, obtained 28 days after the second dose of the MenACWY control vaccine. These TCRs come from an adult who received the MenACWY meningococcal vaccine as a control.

Here the CDR3 DNA reads TGTGCCAGCAGCCCTTCAGCCGGGACTTCGAACACCGGGGAGCTGTTTTTT. It is translated as CASSPSAGTSNTGELFF. The chain recombines TRBV7-6 with TRBJ2-2; D may be TRBD2 (6 bases). The CDR3 is 17 amino acids. V was clipped by 5 bases and J by 0 bases, with 16 bases between them. Per germline, CDR1 SGHVS and CDR2 FNYEAQ.

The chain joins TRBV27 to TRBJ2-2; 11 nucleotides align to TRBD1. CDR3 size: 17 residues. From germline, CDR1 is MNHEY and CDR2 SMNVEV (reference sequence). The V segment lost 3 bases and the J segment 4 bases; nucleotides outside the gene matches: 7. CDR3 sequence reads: CASSLEAGTGGTGELFF. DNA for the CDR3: TGTGCCAGCAGTTTGGAGGCCGGGACAGGGGGCACCGGGGAGCTGTTTTTT.

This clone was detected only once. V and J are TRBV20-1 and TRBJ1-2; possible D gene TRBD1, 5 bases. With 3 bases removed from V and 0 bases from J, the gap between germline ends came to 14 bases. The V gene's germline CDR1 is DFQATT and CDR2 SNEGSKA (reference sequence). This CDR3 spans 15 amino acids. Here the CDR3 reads CSASRPRGPNYGYTF. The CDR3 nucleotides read TGCAGTGCTAGTCGTCCCCGGGGCCCTAACTATGGCTACACCTTC.

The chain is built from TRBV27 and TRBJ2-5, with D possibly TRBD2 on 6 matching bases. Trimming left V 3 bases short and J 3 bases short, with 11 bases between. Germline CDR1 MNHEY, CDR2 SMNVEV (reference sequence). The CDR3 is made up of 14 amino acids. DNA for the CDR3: TGTGCCAGCAGTTTTGCGCGGGGAGAAGAGACCCAGTACTTC. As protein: CASSFARGEETQYF.

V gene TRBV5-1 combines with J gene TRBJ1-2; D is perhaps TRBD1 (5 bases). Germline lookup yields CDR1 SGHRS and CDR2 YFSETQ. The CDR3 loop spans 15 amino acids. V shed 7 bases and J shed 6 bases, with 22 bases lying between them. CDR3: CASSLSTGHINGYTF. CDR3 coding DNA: TGCGCCAGCTCCCTATCAACGGGGCACATAAATGGCTACACCTTC.

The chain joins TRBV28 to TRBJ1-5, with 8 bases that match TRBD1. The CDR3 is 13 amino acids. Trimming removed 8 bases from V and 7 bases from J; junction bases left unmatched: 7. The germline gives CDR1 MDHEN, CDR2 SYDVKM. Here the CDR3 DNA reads TGTGCCAGCTGTGCAGGGGGCGGGCAGCCCCAGCATTTT. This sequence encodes CASCAGGGQPQHF. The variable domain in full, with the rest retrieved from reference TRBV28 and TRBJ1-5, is DVKVTQSSRYLVKRTGEKVFLECVQDMDHENMFWYRQDPGLGLRLIYFSYDVKMKEKGDIPEGYSVSREKKERFSLILESASTNQTSMYLCASCAGGGQPQHFGDGTRLSIL.

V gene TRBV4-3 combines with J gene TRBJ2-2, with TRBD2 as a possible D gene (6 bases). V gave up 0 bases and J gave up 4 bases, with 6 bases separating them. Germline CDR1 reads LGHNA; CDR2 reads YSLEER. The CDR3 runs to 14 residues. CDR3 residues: CASSQDSGTGELFF. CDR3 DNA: TGCGCCAGCAGCCAAGATAGCGGCACCGGGGAGCTGTTTTTT.

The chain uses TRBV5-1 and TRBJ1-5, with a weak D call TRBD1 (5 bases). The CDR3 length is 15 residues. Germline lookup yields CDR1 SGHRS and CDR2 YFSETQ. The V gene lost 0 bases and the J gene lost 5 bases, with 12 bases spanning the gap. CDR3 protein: CASSLEGTTDQPQHF. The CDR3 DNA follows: TGCGCCAGCAGCTTGGAAGGGACCACGGATCAGCCCCAGCATTTT.

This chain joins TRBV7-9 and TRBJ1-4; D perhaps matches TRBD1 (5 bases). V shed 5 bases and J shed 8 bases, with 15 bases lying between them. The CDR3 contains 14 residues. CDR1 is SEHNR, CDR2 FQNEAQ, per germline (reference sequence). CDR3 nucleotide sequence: TGTGCCAGCAGCCCGCCGGGGGGTCCAGAAAAACTGTTTTTT. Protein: CASSPPGGPEKLFF.

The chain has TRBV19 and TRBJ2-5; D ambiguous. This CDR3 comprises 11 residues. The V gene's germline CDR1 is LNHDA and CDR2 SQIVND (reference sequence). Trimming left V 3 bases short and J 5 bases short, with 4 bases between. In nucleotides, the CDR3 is TGTGCCAGTAGTATGACCGAGACCCAGTACTTC. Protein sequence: CASSMTETQYF.

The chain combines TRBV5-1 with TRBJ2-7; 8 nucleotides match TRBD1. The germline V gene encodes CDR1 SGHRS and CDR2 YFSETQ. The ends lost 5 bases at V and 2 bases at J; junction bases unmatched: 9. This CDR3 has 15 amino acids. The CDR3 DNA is TGCGCCAGCAGGATGACAGGGGTCTCCCCCTACGAGCAGTACTTC. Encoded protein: CASRMTGVSPYEQYF.

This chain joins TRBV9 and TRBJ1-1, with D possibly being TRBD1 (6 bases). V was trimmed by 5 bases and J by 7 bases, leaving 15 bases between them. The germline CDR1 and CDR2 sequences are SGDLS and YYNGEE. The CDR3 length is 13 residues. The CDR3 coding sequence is TGTGCCAGCAGTGAAACAGGGCTGGGTGAAGCTTTCTTT. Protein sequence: CASSETGLGEAFF.

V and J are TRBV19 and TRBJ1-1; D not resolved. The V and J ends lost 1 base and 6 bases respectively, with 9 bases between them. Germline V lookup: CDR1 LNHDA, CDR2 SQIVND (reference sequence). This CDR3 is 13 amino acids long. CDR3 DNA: TGTGCCAGTAGTATAGGAGGGAGCGCTGAAGCTTTCTTT. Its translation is CASSIGGSAEAFF.

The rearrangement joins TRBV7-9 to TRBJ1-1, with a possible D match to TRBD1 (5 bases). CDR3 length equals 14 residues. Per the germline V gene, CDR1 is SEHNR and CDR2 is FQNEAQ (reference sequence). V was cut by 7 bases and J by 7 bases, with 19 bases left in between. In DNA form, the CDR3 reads TGTGCCAGCACCTTCCTGGGGGGGGATAGTGAAGCTTTCTTT. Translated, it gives CASTFLGGDSEAFF.

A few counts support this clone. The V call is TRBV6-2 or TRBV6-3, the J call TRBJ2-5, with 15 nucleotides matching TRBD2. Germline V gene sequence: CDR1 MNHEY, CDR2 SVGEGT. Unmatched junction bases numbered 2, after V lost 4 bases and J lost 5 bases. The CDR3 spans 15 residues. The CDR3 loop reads CASSWTSGGAETQYF. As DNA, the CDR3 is TGTGCCAGCAGTTGGACTAGCGGGGGGGCCGAGACCCAGTACTTC.

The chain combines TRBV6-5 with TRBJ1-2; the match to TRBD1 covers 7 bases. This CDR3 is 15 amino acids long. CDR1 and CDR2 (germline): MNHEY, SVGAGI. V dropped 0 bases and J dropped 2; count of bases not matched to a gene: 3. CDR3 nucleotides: TGTGCCAGCAGTTACTCGTCCAGGGGGAACTATGGCTACACCTTC. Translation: CASSYSSRGNYGYTF.

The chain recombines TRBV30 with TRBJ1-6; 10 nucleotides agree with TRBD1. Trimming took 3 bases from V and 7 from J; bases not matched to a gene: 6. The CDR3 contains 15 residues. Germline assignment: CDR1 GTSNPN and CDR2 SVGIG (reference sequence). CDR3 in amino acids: CAWSRDRGLNSPLHF. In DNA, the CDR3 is TGTGCCTGGAGCCGGGACAGGGGCTTAAATTCACCCCTCCACTTT.

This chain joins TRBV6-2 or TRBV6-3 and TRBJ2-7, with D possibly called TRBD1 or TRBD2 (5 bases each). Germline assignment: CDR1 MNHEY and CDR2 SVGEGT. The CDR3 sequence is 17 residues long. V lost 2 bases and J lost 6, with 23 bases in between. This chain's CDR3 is CASSYARDGRNMLEQYF. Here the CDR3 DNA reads TGTGCCAGCAGTTACGCCCGGGACGGACGAAATATGCTCGAGCAGTACTTC.

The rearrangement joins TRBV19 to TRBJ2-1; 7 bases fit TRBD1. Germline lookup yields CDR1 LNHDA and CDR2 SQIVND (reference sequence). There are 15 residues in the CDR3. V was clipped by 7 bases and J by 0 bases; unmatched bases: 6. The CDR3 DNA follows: TGTGCCAGTATTCCGGACAGGAGCTCCTACAATGAGCAGTTCTTC. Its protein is CASIPDRSSYNEQFF.

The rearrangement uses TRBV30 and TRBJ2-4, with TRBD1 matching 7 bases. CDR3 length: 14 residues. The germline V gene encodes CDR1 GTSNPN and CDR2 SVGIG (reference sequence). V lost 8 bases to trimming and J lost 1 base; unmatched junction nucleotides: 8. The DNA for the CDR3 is TGTGCCGGCTCGACAGGGACGGCCAAAAACATTCAGTACTTC. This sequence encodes CAGSTGTAKNIQYF.

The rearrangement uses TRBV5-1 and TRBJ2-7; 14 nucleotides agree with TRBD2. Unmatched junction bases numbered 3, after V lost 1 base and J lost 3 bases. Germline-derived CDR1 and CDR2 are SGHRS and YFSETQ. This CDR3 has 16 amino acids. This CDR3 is CASSLSGTSGSYEQYF. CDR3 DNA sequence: TGCGCCAGCAGCTTGTCCGGGACTAGCGGGAGCTACGAGCAGTACTTC.

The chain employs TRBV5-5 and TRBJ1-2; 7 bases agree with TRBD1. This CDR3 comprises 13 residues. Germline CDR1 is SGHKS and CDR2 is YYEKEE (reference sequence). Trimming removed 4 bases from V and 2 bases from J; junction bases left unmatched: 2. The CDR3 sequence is CASSMTGNYGYTF. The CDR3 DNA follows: TGTGCCAGCAGCATGACAGGGAACTATGGCTACACCTTC.

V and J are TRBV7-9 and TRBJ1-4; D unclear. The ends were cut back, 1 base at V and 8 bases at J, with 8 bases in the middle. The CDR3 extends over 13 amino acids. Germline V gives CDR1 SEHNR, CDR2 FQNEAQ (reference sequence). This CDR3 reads CASSLETGEKLFF. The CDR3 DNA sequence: TGTGCCAGCAGCTTAGAAACGGGGGAAAAACTGTTTTTT.